This is a list of T cell receptor beta chains from one sample in a study of blood T cell repertoires in COVID-19. Sequenced by immunoSEQ multiplex PCR; TCRdb stores in-frame clones only, minus some. This sample carries approximately 300,000 clones, 86% of them seen once, and the ten largest clones take about 10%. The material sequenced was PBMCs or T cells enriched from blood (not recorded which). The receptors here all came from a woman under 30 who had recovered from COVID-19. Each CDR3 is given with its conserved first and last residue. D genes are given only for firm matches. Not all rows give a size; the values are once, few, many and, for expanded clones, a class.

TRBJ2-2	.	.	TRBV19	CASSIRPGNTGELFF	TGTGCCAGTAGTATTCGTCCGGGGAACACCGGGGAGCTGTTTTTT
TRBJ2-7	.	.	TRBV7-9	CASSFTGWEQYF	TGTGCCAGCAGCTTTACGGGATGGGAGCAGTACTTC
TRBJ1-1	.	.	TRBV28	CASSLGRGYEAFF	TGTGCCAGCAGTTTAGGTAGGGGGTATGAAGCTTTCTTT
TRBJ1-1	TRBD1	once	TRBV5-1	CASSYPGTGTTEAFF	TGCGCCAGCAGCTACCCCGGGACAGGGACCACTGAAGCTTTCTTT
TRBJ1-2	.	.	TRBV29-1	CSVEQGHYGYTF	TGCAGCGTTGAACAGGGGCACTATGGCTACACCTTC
TRBJ2-5	.	.	TRBV5-4	CASSPGGQDETQYF	TGTGCCAGCAGCCCCGGGGGGCAAGACGAGACCCAGTACTTC
TRBJ1-5	.	few	TRBV7-3	CASSLPGDGYVSNQPQHF	TGTGCCAGCAGCTTACCGGGGGATGGTTACGTTAGCAATCAGCCCCAGCATTTT
TRBJ1-1	.	.	TRBV7-2	CASSFTQGGTEAFF	TGTGCCAGCAGCTTTACTCAGGGCGGCACTGAAGCTTTCTTT
TRBJ1-2	TRBD1	.	TRBV27	CASSFVQGNGYTF	TGTGCCAGCAGTTTCGTACAGGGGAATGGCTACACCTTC
TRBJ2-3	.	.	TRBV4-2	CASSSEVDTQYF	TGTGCCAGCAGCTCGGAGGTAGATACGCAGTATTTT
TRBJ2-5	TRBD2	once	TRBV30	CAWSTSGTETQYF	TGTGCCTGGTCGACTAGCGGGACAGAGACCCAGTACTTC
TRBJ1-4	TRBD1	.	TRBV19	CASSREQGTKLFF	TGTGCCAGTAGTAGAGAACAGGGGACAAAACTGTTTTTT
TRBJ2-1	.	.	TRBV7-9	CASSLERGWNEQFF	TGTGCCAGCAGCTTAGAACGGGGGTGGAATGAGCAGTTCTTC
TRBJ1-1	.	.	TRBV19	CASSSGLLNTEAFF	TGTGCCAGTAGTAGCGGGCTACTGAACACTGAAGCTTTCTTT
TRBJ2-5	TRBD2	.	TRBV7-9	CASSRTDGGAETQYF	TGTGCCAGCAGCCGGACGGACGGGGGGGCAGAGACCCAGTACTTC
TRBJ1-4	.	.	TRBV7-8	CASSLQIYGGRGEKLFF	TGTGCCAGCAGCTTACAAATCTACGGGGGGCGAGGGGAAAAACTGTTTTTT
TRBJ2-1	TRBD2	.	TRBV28	CASSFGLAGVYNEQFF	TGTGCCAGCAGTTTCGGACTAGCGGGAGTATACAATGAGCAGTTCTTC
TRBJ2-1	TRBD1	.	TRBV7-3	CASSPGTEYNEQFF	TGTGCCAGCAGCCCGGGGACAGAATACAATGAGCAGTTCTTC
TRBJ2-2	.	.	TRBV20-1	CSASSNFDRFTSTGELFF	TGCAGTGCTAGTTCTAATTTCGACAGGTTTACGAGTACCGGGGAGCTGTTTTTT
TRBJ1-2	TRBD1	few	TRBV5-5	CASSSDRDRFYGYTF	TGTGCCAGCAGCTCGGACCGGGACAGGTTTTATGGCTACACCTTC
TRBJ2-1	.	.	TRBV9	CASSVDGNAYNEQFF	TGTGCCAGCAGCGTAGACGGTAACGCTTACAATGAGCAGTTCTTC
TRBJ1-5	TRBD1	.	TRBV28	CASSPTGLKPQHF	TGTGCCAGCAGTCCGACAGGGTTGAAGCCCCAGCATTTT
TRBJ2-2	.	.	TRBV3-1/TRBV3-2	CASSQELTGELFF	TGTGCCAGCAGCCAAGAGCTAACCGGGGAGCTGTTTTTT
TRBJ2-1	.	.	TRBV6-9	CASSYGTQGQGVF	TGTGCCAGCAGTTATGGGACACAGGGTCAAGGGGTCTTC
TRBJ2-7	TRBD2	.	TRBV5-4	CASSRGGSPYEQYF	TGTGCCAGCAGCCGCGGCGGGAGCCCCTACGAGCAGTACTTC
TRBJ1-2	TRBD1	.	TRBV10-1	CASRGPRGYDYGYTF	TGCGCCAGCAGGGGCCCCAGGGGGTATGACTATGGCTACACCTTC
TRBJ2-1	.	.	TRBV7-2	CASSSLKRRERDEQFF	TGTGCCAGCAGCTCCCTAAAGCGCCGAGAGAGGGATGAGCAGTTCTTC
TRBJ2-1	.	.	TRBV5-1	CASSLLVSDEQFF	TGCGCCAGCAGCTTGCTAGTTTCGGATGAGCAGTTCTTC
TRBJ2-7	.	.	TRBV28	CASSLYFEQYF	TGTGCCAGCAGTTTATACTTCGAGCAGTACTTC
TRBJ2-5	.	.	TRBV19	CASSLGGGETQYF	TGTGCCAGTAGCCTCGGAGGAGGTGAGACCCAGTACTTC
TRBJ2-7	TRBD1	.	TRBV2	CASSRDSQDEQYF	TGTGCCAGCAGTCGGGACAGTCAGGACGAGCAGTACTTC
TRBJ1-2	TRBD1	.	TRBV5-6	CASSAGQGYGYTF	TGTGCCAGCAGCGCCGGACAGGGCTATGGCTACACCTTC
TRBJ2-2	TRBD1	.	TRBV15	CATSRGNRGDTGELFF	TGTGCCACCAGCAGAGGTAACAGGGGGGATACCGGGGAGCTGTTTTTT
TRBJ2-7	TRBD1	.	TRBV25-1	CASSETGGSNEQYF	TGTGCCAGCAGTGAGACAGGGGGTAGCAACGAGCAGTACTTC
TRBJ2-5	TRBD2	once	TRBV2	CASRRAGGPQETQYF	TGTGCCAGCAGACGAGCGGGGGGCCCCCAAGAGACCCAGTACTTC
TRBJ2-7	TRBD2	.	TRBV28	CASSLLSSGRFAEQYF	TGTGCCAGCAGTTTACTGAGTAGCGGGAGATTTGCCGAGCAGTACTTC
TRBJ1-5	TRBD1	.	TRBV4-1	CASSQLQQGAGQPQHF	TGCGCCAGCAGCCAATTACAACAGGGGGCAGGTCAGCCCCAGCATTTT
TRBJ2-1	TRBD2	.	TRBV7-9	CASSSLREGEQFF	TGTGCCAGCAGCTCACTACGGGAGGGTGAGCAGTTCTTC
TRBJ1-6	TRBD1	few	TRBV29-1	CSVKQGGNSPLHF	TGCAGCGTAAAACAGGGGGGCAATTCACCCCTCCACTTT
TRBJ1-5	.	.	TRBV2	CASSILSRAQPQHF	TGTGCCAGCAGTATCCTGAGCAGGGCTCAGCCCCAGCATTTT
TRBJ1-1	.	.	TRBV7-9	CASSPPGGALNTEAFF	TGTGCCAGCAGCCCCCCCGGTGGGGCTCTGAACACTGAAGCTTTCTTT
TRBJ1-5	.	few	TRBV28	CASSSTRQPQHF	TGTGCCAGCAGTTCAACGAGGCAGCCCCAGCATTTT
TRBJ2-1	.	once	TRBV4-1	CASSQEGTSPVTNEQFF	TGCGCCAGCAGCCAAGAGGGCACTTCTCCTGTCACCAATGAGCAGTTCTTC
TRBJ1-5	.	few	TRBV28	CASSLDAGTQPQHF	TGTGCCAGCAGTTTAGATGCGGGGACTCAGCCCCAGCATTTT
TRBJ2-7	.	.	TRBV6-5	CASSYSIPGVPNEQYF	TGTGCCAGCAGTTACTCGATCCCCGGGGTCCCCAACGAGCAGTACTTC
TRBJ2-6	TRBD1	.	TRBV7-3	CASSSGQGVVGANVLTF	TGTGCCAGCAGCTCAGGACAGGGGGTGGTTGGGGCCAACGTCCTGACTTTC
TRBJ1-1	.	.	TRBV5-1	CASSHNAGDTEAFF	TGCGCCAGCAGTCACAACGCAGGGGACACTGAAGCTTTCTTT
TRBJ2-1	TRBD2	.	TRBV14	CASSQDQRLAVYNEQFF	TGTGCCAGCAGCCAAGATCAAAGACTAGCGGTCTACAATGAGCAGTTCTTC
TRBJ1-4	.	.	TRBV10-3	CAISESDLSDTNEKLFF	TGTGCCATCAGTGAGTCGGACCTATCGGACACAAATGAAAAACTGTTTTTT
TRBJ2-5	TRBD1	once	TRBV7-6	CASSVTGGSGETQYF	TGTGCCAGCAGCGTTACAGGGGGATCAGGCGAGACCCAGTACTTC
TRBJ1-2	.	.	TRBV28	CASSLPRDIANYGYTF	TGTGCCAGCAGTCTACCCAGGGACATAGCTAACTATGGCTACACCTTC
TRBJ1-1	.	.	TRBV7-8	CASSLFLNTEAFF	TGTGCCAGCAGCTTATTCTTGAACACTGAAGCTTTCTTT
TRBJ2-5	TRBD2	.	TRBV27	CASSSGLGGETQYF	TGTGCCAGCAGTTCGGGACTAGGGGGGGAGACCCAGTACTTC
TRBJ1-2	TRBD1	.	TRBV7-8	CASTPGQGFDYGYTF	TGTGCCAGCACTCCGGGACAGGGATTCGACTATGGCTACACCTTC